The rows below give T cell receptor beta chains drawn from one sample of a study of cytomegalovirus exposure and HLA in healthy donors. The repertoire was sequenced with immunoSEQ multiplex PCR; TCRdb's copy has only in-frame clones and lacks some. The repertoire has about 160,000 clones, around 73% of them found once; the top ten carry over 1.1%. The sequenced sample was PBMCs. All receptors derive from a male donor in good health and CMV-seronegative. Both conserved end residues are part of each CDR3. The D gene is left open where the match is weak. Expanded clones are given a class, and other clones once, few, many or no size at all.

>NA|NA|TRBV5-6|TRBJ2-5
TGTGCCAGCAGCCTCAGGGGAGGGGAGACCCAGTACTTC
CASSLRGGETQYF
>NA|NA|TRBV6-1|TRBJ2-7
TGTGCCAGCAGGGCATCAGAAGACTACGAGCAGTACTTC
CASRASEDYEQYF
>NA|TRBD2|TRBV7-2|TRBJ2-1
TGTGCCAGCAGTTGGACTAGCGGGGGGGCGGTTGAGCAGTTCTTC
CASSWTSGGAVEQFF
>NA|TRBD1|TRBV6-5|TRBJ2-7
TGTGCCAGCAGTTACTCGACCGGGACAGGGACCTACGAGCAGTACTTC
CASSYSTGTGTYEQYF
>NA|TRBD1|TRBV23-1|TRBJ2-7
TGCGCCAGCAGTCAATCGTCCGGGACAGGGGGCCACGAGCAGTACTTC
CASSQSSGTGGHEQYF
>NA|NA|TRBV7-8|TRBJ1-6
TGTGCCAGCAGCTTAGATCCCAGGGGTAATTCACCCCTCCACTTT
CASSLDPRGNSPLHF
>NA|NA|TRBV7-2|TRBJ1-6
TGTGCCAGCAGCTTGGTCAGGGGTCCTAATTCACCCCTCCACTTT
CASSLVRGPNSPLHF
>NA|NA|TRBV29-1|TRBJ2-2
TGCAGCGTAAAAGGGGGGGATCCGAACACCGGGGAGCTGTTTTTT
CSVKGGDPNTGELFF
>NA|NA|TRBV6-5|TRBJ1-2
TGTGCCAGCAGTTCCACCGCAGGGGATGGCTACACCTTC
CASSSTAGDGYTF
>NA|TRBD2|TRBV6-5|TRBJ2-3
TGTGCCAGCAGTTACAGCGGGGACGGAGATACGCAGTATTTT
CASSYSGDGDTQYF
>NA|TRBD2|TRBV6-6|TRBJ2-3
TGTGCCAGCAGTAGACTAGCGGGGGGCACAGATACGCAGTATTTT
CASSRLAGGTDTQYF
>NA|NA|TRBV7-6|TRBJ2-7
TGTGCCAGCATGACGTTTGCAGGGGCCTCCTACGAGCAGTACTTC
CASMTFAGASYEQYF
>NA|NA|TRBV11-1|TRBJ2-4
TGTGCCAGCAGCTTAGGCTGGCAAGTCGAGGCACAGGGCAACATTCAGTACTTC
CASSLGWQVEAQGNIQYF
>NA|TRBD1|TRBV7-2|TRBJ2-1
TGTGCCAGCACCCAGGCGGGACAGGCATACAATGAGCAGTTCTTC
CASTQAGQAYNEQFF
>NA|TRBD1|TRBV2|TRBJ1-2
TGTGCCAGCAGGGACCCGGACAGGCTGAACTATGGCTACACCTTC
CASRDPDRLNYGYTF
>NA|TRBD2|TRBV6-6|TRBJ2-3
TGTGCCAGCAGTTACTCGGGGGGGACAGATACGCAGTATTTT
CASSYSGGTDTQYF
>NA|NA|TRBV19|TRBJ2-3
TGTGCCAGTCGACTATCTGGAGATACGCAGTATTTT
CASRLSGDTQYF
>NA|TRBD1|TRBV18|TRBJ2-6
TGTGCCAGCTCACAGACAGGGGGCGAAACTGGGGCCAACGTCCTGACTTTC
CASSQTGGETGANVLTF
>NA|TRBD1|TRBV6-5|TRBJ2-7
TGTGCCAGCAGCCTCACAGGGGGCCACGAGCAGTACTTC
CASSLTGGHEQYF
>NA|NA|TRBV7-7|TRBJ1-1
TGTGCCAGCAGCTCCTCGGGGGATGAAGCTTTCTTT
CASSSSGDEAFF
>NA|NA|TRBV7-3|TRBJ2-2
TGTGCCAGCAGCTTAAGCTCGGGATACACCGGGGAGCTGTTTTTT
CASSLSSGYTGELFF
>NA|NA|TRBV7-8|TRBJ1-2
TGTGCCAGCAGCACACAGGGATCCTATGGCTACACCTTC
CASSTQGSYGYTF
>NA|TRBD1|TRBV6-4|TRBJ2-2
TGTGCCAGCAGTGACTCGAATAGGGGGCGTCCCGGGGAGCTGTTTTTT
CASSDSNRGRPGELFF
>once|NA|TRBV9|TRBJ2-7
TGTGCCAGCAGCGTAGAGGCTAGCCGCTCCTACGAGCAGTACTTC
CASSVEASRSYEQYF
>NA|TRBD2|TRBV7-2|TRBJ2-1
TGTGCCAGCAGCTTAGGGGCGGGAGGCTACAATGAGCAGTTCTTC
CASSLGAGGYNEQFF
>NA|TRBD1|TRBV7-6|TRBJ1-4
TGTGCCAGCAGGTCCGGGACAGGAGGAGAAAAACTGTTTTTT
CASRSGTGGEKLFF
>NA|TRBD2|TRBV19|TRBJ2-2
TGTGCCAGTAGTATTGGGCTAGCGGGAGGTCGCACCGGGGAGCTGTTTTTT
CASSIGLAGGRTGELFF
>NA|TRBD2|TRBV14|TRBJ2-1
TGTGCCAGCAGCCTAGGACTAGCGGGTGAGCAGTTCTTC
CASSLGLAGEQFF
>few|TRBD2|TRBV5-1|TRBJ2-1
TGCGCCAGCATGTCGGGACTAGCGACCAAAGGGGGTAACTACAATGAGCAGTTCTTC
CASMSGLATKGGNYNEQFF
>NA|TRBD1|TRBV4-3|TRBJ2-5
TGCGCCAGCAGCCAACTGGCAGGGGGCGTGGAAGAGACCCAGTACTTC
CASSQLAGGVEETQYF
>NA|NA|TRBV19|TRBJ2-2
TGTGCCAGTAGGAACCGGGACACTTACACCGGGGAGCTGTTTTTT
CASRNRDTYTGELFF
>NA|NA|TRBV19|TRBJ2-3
TGTGCCAGTAGTATTTCTCACACTGGGACAACAGATACGCAGTATTTT
CASSISHTGTTDTQYF
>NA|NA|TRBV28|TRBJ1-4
TGTGCCAGCAGTTTTGGAGGGCCAAATGAAAAACTGTTTTTT
CASSFGGPNEKLFF
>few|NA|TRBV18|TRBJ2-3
TGTGCCAGCCCACCAGGGGCGACAGATACGCAGTATTTT
CASPPGATDTQYF
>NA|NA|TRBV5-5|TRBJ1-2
TGTGCCAGCAGCTTGGTGCAGGGGACAAACTATGGCTACACCTTC
CASSLVQGTNYGYTF
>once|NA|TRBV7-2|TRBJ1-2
TGTGCCAGCAGCCCAGGAGCTCTTATCCGGGGTGGCTACACCTTC
CASSPGALIRGGYTF
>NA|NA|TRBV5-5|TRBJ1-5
TGTGCCAGCAGCTTGGCGGGGGGCAATCAGCCCCAGCATTTT
CASSLAGGNQPQHF
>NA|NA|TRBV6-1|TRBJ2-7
TGTGCCAGCAGCGCGGGTAGCGTCGCCTACGAGCAGTACTTC
CASSAGSVAYEQYF
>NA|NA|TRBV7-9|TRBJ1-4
TGTGCCAGCAGCCAGGATTTCCGTGAAAAACTGTTTTTT
CASSQDFREKLFF
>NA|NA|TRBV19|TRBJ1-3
TGTGCCAGTAGTGAGGGTCGTGGAAACACCATATATTTT
CASSEGRGNTIYF
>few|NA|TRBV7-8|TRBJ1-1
TGTGCCAGCAGCTTAGCGGGGGCGACTGAAGCTTTCTTT
CASSLAGATEAFF
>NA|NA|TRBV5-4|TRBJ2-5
TGTGCCAGCAGCTACCGCCAGGGGTACCAAGAGACCCAGTACTTC
CASSYRQGYQETQYF
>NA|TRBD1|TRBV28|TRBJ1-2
TGTGCCAGCAGTTTATTTCCCCGGGGGACAGTTAACTATGGCTACACCTTC
CASSLFPRGTVNYGYTF
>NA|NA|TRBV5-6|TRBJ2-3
TGTGCCAGCAGCTTGTCGGCAGATACGCAGTATTTT
CASSLSADTQYF
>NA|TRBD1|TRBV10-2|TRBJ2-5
TGCGCCAGCAGTGGGGTCCAGGGGGTAGTCCAAGAGACCCAGTACTTC
CASSGVQGVVQETQYF
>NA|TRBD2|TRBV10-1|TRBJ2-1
TGCGCCAGCAGTGAGGGTCTAGCGGGGGGGCCATACAATGAGCAGTTCTTC
CASSEGLAGGPYNEQFF
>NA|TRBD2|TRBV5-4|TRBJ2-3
TGTGCCAGCAGCTTAAAGCGGGAGATTACAGATACGCAGTATTTT
CASSLKREITDTQYF
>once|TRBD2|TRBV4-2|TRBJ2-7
TGTGCCAGCAGCCAAGACAGGACTAGCGGGGGGGTCACCTCCTACGAGCAGTACTTC
CASSQDRTSGGVTSYEQYF
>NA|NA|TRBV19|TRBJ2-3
TGTGCCAGTAGCACTCTACAGGGAAATACGCAGTATTTT
CASSTLQGNTQYF
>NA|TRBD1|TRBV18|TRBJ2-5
TGTGCCAGCTCACCAAGCGACCGGGACAGGGTGGAGACCCAGTACTTC
CASSPSDRDRVETQYF
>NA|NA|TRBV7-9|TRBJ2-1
TGTGCCAGCAGCTGGGGCCTGACAGAATTCCATGAGCAGTTCTTC
CASSWGLTEFHEQFF
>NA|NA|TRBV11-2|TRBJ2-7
TGTGCCAGCAAAATAGCCGAAGGTTCCCCCTACGAGCAGTACTTC
CASKIAEGSPYEQYF
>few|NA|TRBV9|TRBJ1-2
TGTGCCAGCACCGGTAGTTGGGCAGCCTATGGCTACACCTTC
CASTGSWAAYGYTF
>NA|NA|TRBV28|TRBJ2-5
TGTGCCAGCAGTTTAAAGCTTCGGACAAGGAATGGGGAGACCCAGTACTTC
CASSLKLRTRNGETQYF
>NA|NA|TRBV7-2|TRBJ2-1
TGTGCCAGCAGCTTTTTAAATGAGCAGTTCTTC
CASSFLNEQFF